The 2 T cell receptor beta chains presented below share a single source sample, sequenced in a study of blood T cell repertoires in COVID-19. Some clones are missing from TCRdb's copy, which holds only in-frame ones; the method was immunoSEQ multiplex PCR. The sample holds 100,000 to 150,000 clones; approximately 84% are singletons and the top ten take about an eighth. Sequenced: peripheral blood. These TCRs come from a woman aged 25 to 39 who had recovered from COVID-19.

The chain employs TRBV3-1 (or the pseudogene TRBV3-2) and TRBJ1-2, with TRBD1 identical over 8 bases. The V and J ends lost 4 bases and 2 bases, in that order; junction bases with no gene match: 3. Germline loops: CDR1 LGHDT, CDR2 YNNKEL (reference sequence). CDR3 length equals 14 residues. The CDR3 region is CASSRGQVNYGYTF. The CDR3 region has the DNA TGTGCCAGCAGCCGGGGACAGGTGAACTATGGCTACACCTTC.

The CDR3 loop is CAVKGGVGADTQYF. DNA of the CDR3: TGTGCTGTCAAAGGTGGGGTCGGGGCAGATACGCAGTATTTT. The rearrangement joins TRBV6-6 to TRBJ2-3; D possibly corresponds to TRBD2 (5 bases). This CDR3 is 14 amino acids long. Germline V gene lookup returns CDR1 MNHNY and CDR2 SVGAGI (reference sequence).